The rows below give T cell receptor beta chains drawn from one sample of a study of cytomegalovirus exposure and HLA in healthy donors. Here immunoSEQ multiplex PCR was the method, and the copy in TCRdb shows in-frame clones only, minus some. The sample consists of about 120,000 clones, around 65% of them appearing once. The sequenced sample was PBMCs. The source of these receptors is a man younger than 30 in good health and CMV-seronegative. Both conserved end residues are trimmed from each CDR3. The D gene is left open where the match is weak.

CDR3	V	J	D
AWSKGQTYEQY	TRBV30	TRBJ2-7	NA
ASSYPGTSGGPSTSSYEQY	TRBV6-8	TRBJ2-7	TRBD2
ASTTFPAGQPQH	TRBV2	TRBJ1-5	NA
ASSLVAGDYNEQF	TRBV5-1	TRBJ2-1	NA
ASRSTGNTIY	TRBV2	TRBJ1-3	NA
ASSFPPQQGARAF	TRBV28	TRBJ1-1	TRBD1
ASGLSRGRDTEAF	TRBV12-5	TRBJ1-1	NA
ASSGQRQGPYSNQPQH	TRBV6-1	TRBJ1-5	TRBD1
ASSMGHEAF	TRBV19	TRBJ1-1	NA
ASSLAGAYNEQF	TRBV7-3	TRBJ2-1	TRBD2
SVSMGAMGQPQH	TRBV29-1	TRBJ1-5	NA
ASSMSGQGIYEQY	TRBV19	TRBJ2-7	TRBD1
ASSLDVGVRGGHEQY	TRBV11-2	TRBJ2-7	NA
ASSQRTSSGRQGGELF	TRBV4-3	TRBJ2-2	TRBD2
ASSLRMDRADGYT	TRBV28	TRBJ1-2	TRBD1
ASSLPGTSYGREQF	TRBV28	TRBJ2-1	TRBD2
ASSRTGGGTDTQY	TRBV7-9	TRBJ2-3	TRBD1
ASSYRPPGLADTGELF	TRBV7-4	TRBJ2-2	TRBD2
ASTIRRTDHLYEQY	TRBV28	TRBJ2-7	NA
ASSEEGTGTGTNEQY	TRBV6-1	TRBJ2-7	TRBD1
ASSILGRRRSTDTQY	TRBV19	TRBJ2-3	NA
ASSLPTDRGGYT	TRBV28	TRBJ1-2	TRBD1
ASSRLNTEAF	TRBV6-1	TRBJ1-1	NA
ASSQGAFGEKLF	TRBV5-6	TRBJ1-4	TRBD1